These 7 T cell receptor beta chains were all obtained from the same sample, sequenced in a study of cytomegalovirus exposure and HLA in healthy donors. Amplification used 60 Vbeta primers and 13 Jbeta primers. The repertoire was sequenced with immunoSEQ multiplex PCR; TCRdb's copy has only in-frame clones and lacks some. The sample holds fewer than 200,000 clones, around 80% seen once. The sequencing sample was made of PBMCs. These receptors were taken from a woman in her 40s in good health and CMV-seronegative.

This clone was seen a few times. This rearrangement joins TRBV13 to TRBJ2-3; tentative D call: TRBD2 (5 bases). The CDR3 is 13 amino acids. V shed 8 bases and J shed 2 bases, with 11 bases lying between them. Germline V CDR1 and CDR2: PRHDT, FYEKMQ (reference sequence). For the CDR3, the DNA is TGTGCCAGCGGCGGAGGATACACAGATACGCAGTATTTT. It encodes CASGGGYTDTQYF.

The rearrangement joins TRBV28 to TRBJ2-5; the D is unclear. Germline CDR1 is MDHEN and CDR2 is SYDVKM. This CDR3 has 11 residues. Trimming cost V 3 bases and J 5 bases, with 4 bases left between them. For the CDR3, the DNA is TGTGCCAGCAGTTTTGCGGAGACCCAGTACTTC. It specifies CASSFAETQYF. The full variable domain, rest sourced from reference TRBV28 and TRBJ2-5, is DVKVTQSSRYLVKRTGEKVFLECVQDMDHENMFWYRQDPGLGLRLIYFSYDVKMKEKGDIPEGYSVSREKKERFSLILESASTNQTSMYLCASSFAETQYFGPGTRLLVL.

This clone was counted only a few times. The chain couples TRBV21-1 to TRBJ1-1. TRBV21-1 is described as a pseudogene. The CDR3 sequence is 10 residues long. DNA for the CDR3: TGTGCCAGCAGCAAAGCCGGGGGGTTCTTT. Amino acid sequence: CASSKAGGFF.

This clone was seen a single time. The V gene is TRBV27, the J gene TRBJ1-4; D unclear. Germline CDR1 MNHEY, CDR2 SMNVEV (reference sequence). The CDR3 covers 13 residues. Trimming pared 2 bases from V and 8 bases from J, leaving 9 bases between. The CDR3 DNA is TGTGCCAGCAGTTTAAGTTTCAGGGAAAAACTGTTTTTT. Its protein product is CASSLSFREKLFF. The full variable domain, in which reference TRBV27 and TRBJ1-4 provide the parts outside the CDR3, is EAQVTQNPRYLITVTGKKLTVTCSQNMNHEYMSWYRQDPGLGLRQIYYSMNVEVTDKGDVPEGYKVSRKEKRNFPLILESPSPNQTSLYFCASSLSFREKLFFGSGTQLSVL.

For this clone: Other DNA sequences in the same sample also yield this CDR3. The genes are TRBV5-1 and TRBJ1-1, with unresolved D. V was cut by 4 bases and J by 1 base, with 11 bases left in between. The CDR3 covers 14 residues. In germline, CDR1 is SGHRS, CDR2 YFSETQ. The chain's CDR3 is CASSLAAGNTEAFF. The CDR3 DNA sequence: TGCGCCAGCAGCCTAGCGGCAGGGAACACTGAAGCTTTCTTT.

The rearrangement links TRBV9 to TRBJ1-2; 7 nucleotides line up with TRBD1. This CDR3 is 13 amino acids long. The junction had 3 bases not matched to a gene; V was cut back by 0 bases and J by 7 bases. Germline V gene data show CDR1 as SGDLS and CDR2 as YYNGEE. The CDR3 nucleotides read TGTGCCAGCAGCGTAGCAGGGGGAGGTGGCTACACCTTC. This gives the protein CASSVAGGGGYTF.

The genes are TRBV30 and TRBJ1-4; the match to TRBD1 covers 7 bases. V lost 6 bases, J lost 0 bases, and 10 bases stayed unmatched. CDR1 is GTSNPN and CDR2 is SVGIG in the germline V gene (reference sequence). The CDR3 contains 16 residues. Here the CDR3 reads CACVDRLRATNEKLFF. The CDR3 bases are TGTGCCTGTGTGGACAGGCTTAGAGCAACTAATGAAAAACTGTTTTTT.